The subject of this entry is one T cell receptor (beta chain). The data were obtained in a study of technical replicates of blood from a few donors. Libraries were prepared by immunoSEQ multiplex PCR; TCRdb keeps only in-frame clonotypes and omits some of them. The table includes about 82,000 clones, around nine tenths detected once. V was shortened by 1 base and J by 2 bases, with 10 bases between the two germline ends. The germline V gene has CDR1 SGHRS and CDR2 YFSETQ. The CDR3 has 14 amino acids. The source is a human donor in good health. The sample consisted of T cells isolated from PBMCs. The J gene is TRBJ2-7, the V gene TRBV5-1, with D maybe TRBD1 (6 bases). CDR3 bases: TGCGCCAGCAGCTTGACAGGGTCTACCTACGAGCAGTACTTC. This codes for CASSLTGSTYEQYF.